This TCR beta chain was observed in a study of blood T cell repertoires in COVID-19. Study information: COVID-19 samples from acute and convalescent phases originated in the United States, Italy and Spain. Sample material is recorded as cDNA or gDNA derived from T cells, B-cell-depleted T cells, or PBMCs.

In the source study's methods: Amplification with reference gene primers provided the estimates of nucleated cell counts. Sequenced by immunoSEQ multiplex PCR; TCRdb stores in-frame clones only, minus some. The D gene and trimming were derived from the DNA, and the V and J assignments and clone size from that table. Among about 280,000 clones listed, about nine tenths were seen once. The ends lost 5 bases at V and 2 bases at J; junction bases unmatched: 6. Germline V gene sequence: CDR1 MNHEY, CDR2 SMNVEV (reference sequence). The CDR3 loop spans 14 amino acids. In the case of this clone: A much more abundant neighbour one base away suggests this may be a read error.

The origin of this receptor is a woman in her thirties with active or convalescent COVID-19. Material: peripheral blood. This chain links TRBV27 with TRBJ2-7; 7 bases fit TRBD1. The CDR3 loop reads CASSVRDSAYEQYF. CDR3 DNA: TGTGCCAGCAGTGTCCGGGACAGCGCCTACGAGCAGTACTTC.